This T cell receptor beta chain stems from a study of T cell repertoires in cytomegalovirus infection. About the study: Both a matching HLA type and CMV infection were indicated by public TCR beta signatures. Whole-study results and caveats: Cumulative frequency of public TCR beta families picked out carriers of CMV plus the relevant HLA.

Worth noting for this clonotype: Its antigen is as yet unknown.

Using its own MiXCR run on the reads, TCRdb lists one record per CDR3 protein. In the table there are approximately 1,000,000 distinct CDR3 sequences, about a third of which are singletons. This TCR was sampled from a human donor in good health (CMV status not recorded). Some clones in this sample may be carry-over from other donors' samples. The sample in question was cultured CD8+ T cells from PBMCs, obtained from culture after CMV antigen stimulation.

The CDR3 sequence is CASDGDGYGYTF. CDR3 in DNA: TGTGCCAGCGACGGGGACGGCTATGGCTACACCTTC. V and J are TRBV7-9 and TRBJ1-2; TRBD1 is a possible D gene (5 bases). Trimming shortened V by 8 bases and J by 4 bases, and 11 bases separated the two germline ends. Germline-derived CDR1 and CDR2 are SEHNR and FQNEAQ (reference sequence). The CDR3 length is 12 residues.